This T cell receptor (beta chain) appears in the sequencing data of a study of T-cell reconstitution after alpha-beta-depleted transplantation in children. A library of TCRbeta sequences, prepared with unique molecular identifiers, was generated. TCRdb called the PCR reads again in MiXCR, with one record for every CDR3 protein. The sample has 600,000 to 700,000 distinct CDR3 sequences; around 17% are singletons. This clonotype has at least ten counts. The J segment lost 10 bases and the V segment lost 3 bases, leaving 7 bases of the junction unmatched. Germline V gene sequence: CDR1 LGHNA, CDR2 YNFKEQ. This CDR3 region has 15 residues.

This TCR was recovered from a human donor who donated a stem cell graft to a child with acute myeloid leukemia. The V call is TRBV4-2, the J call TRBJ2-1, with TRBD2 matching 12 bases. Sample: PBMCs from the stem cell graft donor, taken from the stem cell graft. CDR3 DNA sequence: TGTGCCAGCAGCCATCCTAGCGGGGGGGCGGGGGAGCAGTTCTTC. Protein: CASSHPSGGAGEQFF.